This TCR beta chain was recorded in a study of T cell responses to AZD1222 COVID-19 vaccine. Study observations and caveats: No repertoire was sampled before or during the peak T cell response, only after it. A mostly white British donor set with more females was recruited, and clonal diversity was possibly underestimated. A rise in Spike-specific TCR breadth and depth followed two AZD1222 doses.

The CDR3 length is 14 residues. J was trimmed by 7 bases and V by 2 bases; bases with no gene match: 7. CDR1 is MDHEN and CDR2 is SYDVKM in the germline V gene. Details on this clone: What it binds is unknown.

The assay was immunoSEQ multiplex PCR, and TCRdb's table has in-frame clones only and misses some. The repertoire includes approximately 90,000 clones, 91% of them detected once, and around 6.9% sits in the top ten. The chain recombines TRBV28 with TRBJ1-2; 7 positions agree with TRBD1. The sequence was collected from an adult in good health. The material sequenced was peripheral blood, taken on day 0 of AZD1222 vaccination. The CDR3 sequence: CASSLPGTVGGYTF. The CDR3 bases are TGTGCCAGCAGTTTACCCGGGACAGTAGGTGGCTACACCTTC.